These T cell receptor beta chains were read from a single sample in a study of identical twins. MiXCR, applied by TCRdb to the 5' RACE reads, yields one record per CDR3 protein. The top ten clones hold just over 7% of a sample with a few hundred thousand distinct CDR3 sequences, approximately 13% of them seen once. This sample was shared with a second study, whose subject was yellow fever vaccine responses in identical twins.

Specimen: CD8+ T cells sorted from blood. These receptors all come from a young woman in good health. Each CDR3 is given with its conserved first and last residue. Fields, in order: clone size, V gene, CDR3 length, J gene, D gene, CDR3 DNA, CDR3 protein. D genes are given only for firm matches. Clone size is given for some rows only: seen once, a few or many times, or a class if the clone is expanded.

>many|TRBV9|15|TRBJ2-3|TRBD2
TGTGCCAGCAGCGGGGGGACTACCAGCACAGATACGCAGTATTTT
CASSGGTTSTDTQYF
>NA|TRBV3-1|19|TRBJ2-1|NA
TGTGCCAGCAGCCAAGAACGGGATTTGTTGGACAACTCCTACAATGAGCAGTTCTTC
CASSQERDLLDNSYNEQFF
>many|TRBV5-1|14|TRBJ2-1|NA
TGCGCCAGCAGCTCCCCGGGGGTGGACAATGAGCAGTTCTTC
CASSSPGVDNEQFF
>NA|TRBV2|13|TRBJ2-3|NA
TGTGCCAGCAGTGATGGTAGCACAGATACGCAGTATTTT
CASSDGSTDTQYF
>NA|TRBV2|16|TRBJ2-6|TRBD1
TGTGCCAGCAGTGGGGACAGGAAATCTGGGGCCAACGTCCTGACTTTC
CASSGDRKSGANVLTF
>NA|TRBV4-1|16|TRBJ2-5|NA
TGCGCCAGCAGCCAAGAAGGGGGGGCCCTCCAAGAGACCCAGTACTTC
CASSQEGGALQETQYF
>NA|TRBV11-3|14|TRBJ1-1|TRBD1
TGTGCCAGCAGCTCAGGGGGCCCTCAGACTGAAGCTTTCTTT
CASSSGGPQTEAFF
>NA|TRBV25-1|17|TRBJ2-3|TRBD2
TGTGCCAGCAGTGACCTCCTTTGGGGCGGGAGTACAGATACGCAGTATTTT
CASSDLLWGGSTDTQYF
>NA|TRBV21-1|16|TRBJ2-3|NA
TGTGCCAGCAGCAAAGTGAGGAGGGGAAGGGCAGATACGCAGTATTTT
CASSKVRRGRADTQYF
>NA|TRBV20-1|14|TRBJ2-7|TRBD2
TGCAGTGCTAGGACTAGCGGGAGTTCCTACGAGCAGTACTTC
CSARTSGSSYEQYF
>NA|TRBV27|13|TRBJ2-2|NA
TGTGCCACTCACGGGAGGAACACCGGGGAGCTGTTTTTT
CATHGRNTGELFF
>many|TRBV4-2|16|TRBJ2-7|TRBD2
TGTGCCAGCAGCCAAGATCACGCGGGAGGTTCCTACGAGCAGTACTTC
CASSQDHAGGSYEQYF
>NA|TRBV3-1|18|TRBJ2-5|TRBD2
TGTGCCAGCAGCCTCTGGACTAGCGGGGGCGCCTACCAAGAGACCCAGTACTTC
CASSLWTSGGAYQETQYF
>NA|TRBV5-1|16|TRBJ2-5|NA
TGCGCCAGCAGCTTGGGCCGGGACTCGTACCAAGAGACCCAGTACTTC
CASSLGRDSYQETQYF
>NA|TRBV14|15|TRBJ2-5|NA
TGTGCCAGCAGCCAATTTCCAGGGTGGAGAGAGACCCAGTACTTC
CASSQFPGWRETQYF
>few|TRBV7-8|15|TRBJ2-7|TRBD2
TGTGCCAGCAGCTCCTTTGCGGGAGAATCCTACGAGCAGTACTTC
CASSSFAGESYEQYF
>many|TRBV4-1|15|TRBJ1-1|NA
TGCGCCAGCAGCCAAAATAACCTGGGGGGCACTGAAGCTTTCTTT
CASSQNNLGGTEAFF
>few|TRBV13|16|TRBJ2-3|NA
TGTGCCAGCCAAGCCAAAGGGAGAGTGATCACAGATACGCAGTATTTT
CASQAKGRVITDTQYF
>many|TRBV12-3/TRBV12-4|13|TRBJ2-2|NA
TGTGCCAGCAGTCAGAGTATCGCCGGGGAGCTGTTTTTT
CASSQSIAGELFF
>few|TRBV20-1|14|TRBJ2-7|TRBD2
TGCAGTGCTAGGGAAGCGGGAGGGTGGTACGAGCAGTACTTC
CSAREAGGWYEQYF
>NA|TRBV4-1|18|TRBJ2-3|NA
TGCGCCAGCAGCCAAAGCCTCCTACCCAGGGGAAACACAGATACGCAGTATTTT
CASSQSLLPRGNTDTQYF
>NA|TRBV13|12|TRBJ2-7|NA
TGTGCCAGCAGCTTAGAGGGTTCAATTCAGTACTTC
CASSLEGSIQYF
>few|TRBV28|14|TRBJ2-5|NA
TGTGCCAGCAGTTTAGCACAGGATGGTGAGACCCAGTACTTC
CASSLAQDGETQYF
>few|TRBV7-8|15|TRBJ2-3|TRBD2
TGTGCCAGCAGCAAAACTAGCGGGTTTACAGATACGCAGTATTTT
CASSKTSGFTDTQYF
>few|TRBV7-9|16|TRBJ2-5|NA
TGTGCCAGCAGCTTATCCCGCGTAGGGCCGGGGGAGACCCAGTACTTC
CASSLSRVGPGETQYF
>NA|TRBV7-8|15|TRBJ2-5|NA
TGTGCCAGCAGCTTTTTAGGGGACGGAAAAGAGACCCAGTACTTC
CASSFLGDGKETQYF
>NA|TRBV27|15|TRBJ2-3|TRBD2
TGTGCCAGCAGTCAAACGGGGGGGACCGCAGATACGCAGTATTTT
CASSQTGGTADTQYF
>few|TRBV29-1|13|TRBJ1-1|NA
TGCAGCACTGCGGGGGGGGCAAACACTGAAGCTTTCTTT
CSTAGGANTEAFF
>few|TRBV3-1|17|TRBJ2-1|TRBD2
TGTGCCAGCAGCCAAGAAGGTTTGGGACTAGCTAGCCATGAGCAGTTCTTC
CASSQEGLGLASHEQFF
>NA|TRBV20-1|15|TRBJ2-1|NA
TGCAGTGTAGAGGACGAAAGCCGCTCCTACAATGAGCAGTTCTTC
CSVEDESRSYNEQFF
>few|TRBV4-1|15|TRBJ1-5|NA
TGCGCCAGCAGCCAAGATATAGGGGGAAGTCAGCCCCAGCATTTT
CASSQDIGGSQPQHF
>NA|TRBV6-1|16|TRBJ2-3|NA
TGTGCCAGCAAGGGTTCCCTTGGACTCAGCACAGATACGCAGTATTTT
CASKGSLGLSTDTQYF
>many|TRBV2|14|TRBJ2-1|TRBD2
TGTGCCAGCAGCCCGGGACTAGGCGGTGATGAGCAGTTCTTC
CASSPGLGGDEQFF
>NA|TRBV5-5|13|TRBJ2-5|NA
TGTGCCAGCGGCCTCCGGCTCCGAGAGACCCAGTACTTC
CASGLRLRETQYF
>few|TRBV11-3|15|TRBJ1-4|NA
TGTGCCAGCAGCTTAGGGCCGATCGATGACGAAAAACTGTTTTTT
CASSLGPIDDEKLFF
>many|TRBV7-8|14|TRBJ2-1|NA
TGTGCCAGCAGCTTAGTTGTGGGGGCCGATGAGCAGTTCTTC
CASSLVVGADEQFF
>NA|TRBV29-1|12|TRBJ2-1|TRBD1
TGCAGCGAACGCAGACAGGGACATGAGCAGTTCTTC
CSERRQGHEQFF
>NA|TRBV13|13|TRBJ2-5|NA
TGTGCCAGCAGCTCGGGACCTCAAGAGACCCAGTACTTC
CASSSGPQETQYF
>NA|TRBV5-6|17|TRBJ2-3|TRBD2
TGTGCCAGCAGCTCGCCCGGGACTAGCGGGGTCCGGGATACGCAGTATTTT
CASSSPGTSGVRDTQYF
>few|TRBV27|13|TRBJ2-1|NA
TGTGCCAGCAGTACCGGACACGCGCGTGAGCAGTTCTTC
CASSTGHAREQFF
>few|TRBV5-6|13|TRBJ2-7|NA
TGTGCCAGCAGCGTATCGTCTGTGTCCGAGCAGTACTTC
CASSVSSVSEQYF
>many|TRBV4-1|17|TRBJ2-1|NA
TGCGCCAGCAGCCTAGACCGGGACCCTGTAAGGTACAATGAGCAGTTCTTC
CASSLDRDPVRYNEQFF
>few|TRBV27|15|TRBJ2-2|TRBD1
TGTGCCAGCAGTTCGGGACAGGGTGTTACCGGGGAGCTGTTTTTT
CASSSGQGVTGELFF
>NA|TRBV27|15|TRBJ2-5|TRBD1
TGTGCCAGCAGTTTAACCGCAGGGGGCTTTGAGACCCAGTACTTC
CASSLTAGGFETQYF
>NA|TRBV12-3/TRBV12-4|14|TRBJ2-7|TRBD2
TGTGCCAGCAGTATCACTAGCGCTGCCTACGAGCAGTACTTC
CASSITSAAYEQYF
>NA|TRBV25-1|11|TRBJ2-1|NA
TGTGCCAGCATTTCAGGGCTTGAGCAGTTCTTC
CASISGLEQFF
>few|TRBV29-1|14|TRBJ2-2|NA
TGCAGCGTTGGGGGGGGGCCGGGCACCGGGGAGCTGTTTTTT
CSVGGGPGTGELFF
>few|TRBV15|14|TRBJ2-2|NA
TGTGCCACCAGCAGATACGGTGAGGCCGGGGAGCTGTTTTTT
CATSRYGEAGELFF
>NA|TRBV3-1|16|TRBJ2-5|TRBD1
TGTGCCAGCAGCCAGGCCCGGACAGGGGGCGGGGAGACCCAGTACTTC
CASSQARTGGGETQYF
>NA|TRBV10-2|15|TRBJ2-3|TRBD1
TGCGCCAGCAGTGATCCGGGACAGGGGACAGATACGCAGTATTTT
CASSDPGQGTDTQYF
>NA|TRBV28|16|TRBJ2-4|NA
TGTGCCAGCAGTTTAGGGGGGTATTTAACCAAAAACATTCAGTACTTC
CASSLGGYLTKNIQYF
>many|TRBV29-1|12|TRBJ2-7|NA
TGCAGCGTTGGGACAAATACCTACGAGCAGTACTTC
CSVGTNTYEQYF
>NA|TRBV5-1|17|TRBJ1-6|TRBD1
TGCGCCAGCAGCTGGAAGACCCCCGGGACAGAAAATTCACCCCTCCACTTT
CASSWKTPGTENSPLHF
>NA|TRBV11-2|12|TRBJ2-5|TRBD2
TGTATACTAGCGGGGTGCCGAGAGACCCAGTACTTC
CILAGCRETQYF
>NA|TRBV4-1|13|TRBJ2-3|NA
TGCGCCAGCAGCAGGCTGCTGGTGGATACGCAGTATTTT
CASSRLLVDTQYF
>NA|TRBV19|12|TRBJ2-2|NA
TGTGCCAGTACAGGAAACGGCGGGGAGCTGTTTTTT
CASTGNGGELFF
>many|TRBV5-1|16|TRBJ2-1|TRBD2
TGCGCCAGCAGACTCGCCCGACTAGCGTTCTACAATGAGCAGTTCTTC
CASRLARLAFYNEQFF
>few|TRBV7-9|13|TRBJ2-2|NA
TGTGCCAGCAGCTTACTTGATTCCGGGGAGCTGTTTTTT
CASSLLDSGELFF
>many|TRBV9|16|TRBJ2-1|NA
TGTGCCAGCAGTAAACACGGGCCCCCGATATACAATGAGCAGTTCTTC
CASSKHGPPIYNEQFF
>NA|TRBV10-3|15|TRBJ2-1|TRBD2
TGTGCCATCAGGGCCGGGACTAGCAGGTACAATGAGCAGTTCTTC
CAIRAGTSRYNEQFF